Each of the 14 T cell receptor beta chains below was sequenced from the same sample in a study of STAT3 mutations in large granular lymphocyte leukemia. Overall study results and limits: In T-cell large granular lymphocyte leukemia, about half of patients showed multiple immunodominant subclonotypes.

This table comes from immunoSEQ multiplex PCR, and its TCRdb copy is limited to in-frame clones, with some not included. The data hold under 3,500 clones, with around two thirds observed a single time. Their antigen targets remain unknown. The sample taken for sequencing was peripheral blood mononuclear cells. The source is a woman between 40 and 50 years old with T-cell large granular lymphocyte leukemia. Some clones in this sample may be carry-over from other donors' samples.

This chain uses TRBV4-2 with TRBJ1-2; no definite D call. Germline CDR1 is LGHNA and CDR2 is YNFKEQ. The CDR3 is 14 residues long. V lost 4 bases, J lost 0 bases, and 9 bases lay in between. Here the CDR3 DNA reads TGTGCCAGCAGCCCCACAGCTTCTAACTATGGCTACACCTTC. This sequence encodes CASSPTASNYGYTF.

The CDR3 protein is CASSLGAGIGNTIYF. CDR3 nucleotides: TGTGCCAGCAGCTTGGGGGCAGGGATAGGAAACACCATATATTTT. V usage is TRBV5-4 and J usage is TRBJ1-3, with D possibly TRBD1 on 5 matching bases. The CDR3 totals 15 residues. Trimming stripped 0 bases from V and 4 bases from J, with 11 bases between. In germline, CDR1 is SGHNT, CDR2 YYREEE (reference sequence). Drawing the rest from reference TRBV5-4 and TRBJ1-3, the complete variable domain is ETGVTQSPTHLIKTRGQQVTLRCSSQSGHNTVSWYQQALGQGPQFIFQYYREEENGRGNFPPRFSGLQFPNYSSELNVNALELDDSALYLCASSLGAGIGNTIYFGEGSWLTVV.

This clone is labeled as large (0.1 to 1%). V is TRBV29-1 and J is TRBJ2-5; 8 bases are shared with TRBD2. The CDR3 extends over 17 amino acids. Losses at the gene ends were 6 bases for V and 4 bases for J; bases not matched to a gene: 19. In germline, CDR1 is SQVTM, CDR2 ANQGSEA. Here the CDR3 DNA reads TGCAGCGTGGCGAGGGTGTGGAGCGGGAGTGAGGGAGAGACCCAGTACTTC. Protein product: CSVARVWSGSEGETQYF. Combining the CDR3 with reference TRBV29-1 and TRBJ2-5 gives the whole variable domain SAVISQKPSRDICQRGTSLTIQCQVDSQVTMMFWYRQQPGQSLTLIATANQGSEATYESGFVIDKFPISRPNLTFSTLTVSNMSPEDSSIYLCSVARVWSGSEGETQYFGPGTRLLVL.

J is TRBJ1-5 and V is TRBV7-2; 7 bases line up with TRBD1. The V gene end was trimmed by 5 bases and the J gene end by 7 bases; junction bases not matched to a gene: 11. Looked up from germline, CDR1 is SGHTA and CDR2 is FQGNSA. This CDR3 is 15 amino acids long. The CDR3 reads CASSEVSGRGQPQHF. The CDR3 DNA sequence: TGTGCCAGCAGCGAAGTTAGCGGCAGGGGGCAGCCCCAGCATTTT.

This chain links TRBV18 with TRBJ2-7, with 10 bases fitting TRBD1. This CDR3 is 15 amino acids long. The germline CDR1 and CDR2 sequences are KGHSH and LQKENI. The trim removed 4 bases at V and 7 bases at J, leaving 10 bases unmatched. The CDR3 DNA reads TGTGCCAGCTCACAGGAGACAGGGGGCTTAAGGGAGCAGTACTTC. It encodes CASSQETGGLREQYF.

The chain is built from TRBV7-9 and TRBJ1-2; D remains unclear. Germline lookup yields CDR1 SEHNR and CDR2 FQNEAQ (reference sequence). The CDR3 has 14 amino acids. Trimming stripped 5 bases from V and 0 bases from J, with 10 bases between. CDR3 DNA: TGTGCCAGCAGCCTGGACGGGGCTAACTATGGCTACACCTTC. This codes for CASSLDGANYGYTF.

The chain is built from TRBV4-1 and TRBJ2-7; TRBD1 or TRBD2 may be the D gene (5 bases each). V was shortened by 4 bases and J by 2 bases, with 18 bases between the two germline ends. CDR1 and CDR2 from the germline V gene are MGHRA and YSYEKL. CDR3 length equals 16 residues. The CDR3 is CASSPEVFGAAYEQYF. As DNA, the CDR3 is TGCGCCAGCAGCCCAGAGGTATTCGGGGCAGCCTACGAGCAGTACTTC.

The V call is TRBV5-1, the J call TRBJ1-2; no clear D gene. The CDR3 length is 14 residues. V was trimmed by 0 bases and J by 4 bases, leaving 10 bases between them. Germline CDR1 SGHRS, CDR2 YFSETQ. The DNA for the CDR3 is TGCGCCAGCAGCTTGGAACCGCCCGTCTATGGCTACACCTTC. Translation: CASSLEPPVYGYTF. Variable domain in full (rest from reference TRBV5-1 and TRBJ1-2): KAGVTQTPRYLIKTRGQQVTLSCSPISGHRSVSWYQQTPGQGLQFLFEYFSETQRNKGNFPGRFSGRQFSNSRSEMNVSTLELGDSALYLCASSLEPPVYGYTFGSGTRLTVV.

The V call is TRBV7-2, the J call TRBJ1-3; a weak D match, TRBD1 (5 bases). V dropped 1 base and J dropped 6 bases, with 10 bases sitting between them. Germline loops: CDR1 SGHTA, CDR2 FQGNSA. CDR3 size: 14 residues. In DNA form, the CDR3 reads TGTGCCAGCAGCTTAGGGGGCTCGGAAAACACCATATATTTT. It is translated as CASSLGGSENTIYF.

V gene TRBV2 combines with J gene TRBJ1-5, with D unclear. V was pared by 4 bases and J by 3 bases, with 13 bases between. The CDR3 is 15 amino acids. Germline assignment: CDR1 SNHLY and CDR2 FYNNEI. The CDR3 is CASSGRRDINQPQHF. CDR3 in DNA: TGTGCCAGCAGTGGGCGGAGAGATATCAATCAGCCCCAGCATTTT.

The V and J genes are TRBV30 and TRBJ1-1; D ambiguous. The CDR3 consists of 13 residues. CDR1 and CDR2 (germline): GTSNPN, SVGIG (reference sequence). Trimming took off 4 bases at V and 6 bases at J, with 15 bases between the two ends. In nucleotides, the CDR3 is TGTGCCTGGACGCGCGTGGCGTGGGCTGAAGCTTTCTTT. As protein: CAWTRVAWAEAFF.

J is TRBJ1-2 and V is TRBV5-1; the D gene is possibly TRBD1 (6 bases). Trimming removed 0 bases at V and 0 bases at J, with 12 bases between. The CDR3 covers 16 residues. The V gene's germline CDR1 is SGHRS and CDR2 YFSETQ. Here the CDR3 DNA reads TGCGCCAGCAGCTTGGGACAGGCCCTCCCTAACTATGGCTACACCTTC. Amino acid sequence: CASSLGQALPNYGYTF.

The gene calls are TRBV27 and TRBJ2-6; D may be TRBD2 (5 bases). Looked up from germline, CDR1 is MNHEY and CDR2 is SMNVEV (reference sequence). This CDR3 has 20 residues. The V gene lost 1 base and the J gene lost 0 bases, with 19 bases spanning the gap. The CDR3 DNA is TGTGCCAGCAGTTTATATGGGCCTCGGACTCAAGCCTCTGGGGCCAACGTCCTGACTTTC. Protein: CASSLYGPRTQASGANVLTF.

The chain couples TRBV25-1 to TRBJ1-1, with TRBD1 identical over 9 bases. V was clipped by 6 bases and J by 5 bases; unmatched bases: 4. Looked up from germline, CDR1 is MGHDK and CDR2 is SYGVNS. The CDR3 has 13 amino acids. This CDR3 reads CASRTGTGTEAFF. CDR3 DNA: TGTGCCAGCAGGACGGGGACAGGGACTGAAGCTTTCTTT.